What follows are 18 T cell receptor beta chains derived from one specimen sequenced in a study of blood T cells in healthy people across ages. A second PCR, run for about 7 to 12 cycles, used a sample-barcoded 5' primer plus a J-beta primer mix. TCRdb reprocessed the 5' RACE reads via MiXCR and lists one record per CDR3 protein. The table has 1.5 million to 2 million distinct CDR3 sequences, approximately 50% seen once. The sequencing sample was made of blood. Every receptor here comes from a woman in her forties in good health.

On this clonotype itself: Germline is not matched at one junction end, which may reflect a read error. CDR3 amino acids: CASILDRVDQPQHF. CDR3 bases: TGCGCCAGCATCTTGGACAGGGTGGATCAGCCCCAGCATTTT. This chain joins TRBV5-1 and TRBJ1-5, with 8 bases matching TRBD1. This CDR3 is built from 14 residues. Germline values: CDR1 SGHRS, CDR2 YFSETQ.

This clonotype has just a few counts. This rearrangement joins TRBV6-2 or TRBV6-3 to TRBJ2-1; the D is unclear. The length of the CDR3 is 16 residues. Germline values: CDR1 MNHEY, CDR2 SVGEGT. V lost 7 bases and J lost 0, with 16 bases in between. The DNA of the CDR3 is TGTGCCAGCATGGGCCGGGCATTGAGCTCCTACAATGAGCAGTTCTTC. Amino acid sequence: CASMGRALSSYNEQFF.

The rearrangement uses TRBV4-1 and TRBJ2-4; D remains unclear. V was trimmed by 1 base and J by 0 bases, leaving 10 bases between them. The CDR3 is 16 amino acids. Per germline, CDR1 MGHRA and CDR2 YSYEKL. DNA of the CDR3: TGCGCCAGCAGCCAAGTGACGGCGCTAGCCAAAAACATTCAGTACTTC. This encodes CASSQVTALAKNIQYF.

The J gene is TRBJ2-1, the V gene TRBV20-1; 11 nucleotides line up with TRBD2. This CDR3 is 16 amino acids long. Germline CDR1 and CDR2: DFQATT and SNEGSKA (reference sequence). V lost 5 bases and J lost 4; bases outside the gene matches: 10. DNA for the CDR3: TGCAGTGCTGGATCCGGGACTAGCGGACATTACAATGAGCAGTTCTTC. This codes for CSAGSGTSGHYNEQFF.

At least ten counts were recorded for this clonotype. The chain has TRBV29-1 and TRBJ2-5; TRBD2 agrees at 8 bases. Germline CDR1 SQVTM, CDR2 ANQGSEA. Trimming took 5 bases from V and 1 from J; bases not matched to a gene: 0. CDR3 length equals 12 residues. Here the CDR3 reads CSVREGQETQYF. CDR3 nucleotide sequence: TGCAGCGTTCGGGAGGGCCAAGAGACCCAGTACTTC.

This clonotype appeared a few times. Here the CDR3 reads CASIRTGDTQYF. For the CDR3, the DNA is TGTGCCAGCATAAGGACAGGGGATACGCAGTATTTT. The V call is TRBV2, the J call TRBJ2-3, with 8 bases matching TRBD1. V trimming: 7 bases; J trimming: 6 bases; junction bases outside the gene matches: 3. This CDR3 contains 12 residues. Germline-derived CDR1 and CDR2 are SNHLY and FYNNEI.

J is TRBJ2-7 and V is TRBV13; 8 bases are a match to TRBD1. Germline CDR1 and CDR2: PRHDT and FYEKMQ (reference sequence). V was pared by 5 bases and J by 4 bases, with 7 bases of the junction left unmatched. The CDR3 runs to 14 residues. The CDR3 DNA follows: TGTGCCAGCAGCAAGACAGGGGAGGTTTACGAGCAGTACTTC. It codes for CASSKTGEVYEQYF.

The CDR3 sequence is CASTPGITRNTEAFF. In DNA form, the CDR3 reads TGTGCCAGCACCCCAGGGATCACAAGGAACACTGAAGCTTTCTTT. V gene TRBV25-1 combines with J gene TRBJ1-1, with D maybe TRBD1 (5 bases). Trimming cost V 7 bases and J 1 base, with 16 bases left between them. CDR3 size: 15 residues. Germline V gene data show CDR1 as MGHDK and CDR2 as SYGVNS.

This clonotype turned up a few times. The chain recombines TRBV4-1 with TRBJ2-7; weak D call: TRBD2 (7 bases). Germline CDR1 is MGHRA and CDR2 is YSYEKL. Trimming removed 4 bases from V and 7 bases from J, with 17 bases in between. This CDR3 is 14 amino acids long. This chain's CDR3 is CASSLYAGAEEQYF. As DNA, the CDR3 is TGCGCCAGCAGCCTCTACGCGGGGGCTGAGGAGCAGTACTTC.

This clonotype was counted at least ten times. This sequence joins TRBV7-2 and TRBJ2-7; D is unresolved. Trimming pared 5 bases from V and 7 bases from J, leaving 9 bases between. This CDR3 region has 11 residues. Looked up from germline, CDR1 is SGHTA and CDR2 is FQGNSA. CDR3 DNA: TGTGCCAGCAGCCCGCATCAGGAGCAGTACTTC. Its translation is CASSPHQEQYF. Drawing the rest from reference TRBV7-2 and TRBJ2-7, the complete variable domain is GAGVSQSPSNKVTEKGKDVELRCDPISGHTALYWYRQSLGQGLEFLIYFQGNSAPDKSGLPSDRFSAERTGGSVSTLTIQRTQQEDSAVYLCASSPHQEQYFGPGTRLTVT.

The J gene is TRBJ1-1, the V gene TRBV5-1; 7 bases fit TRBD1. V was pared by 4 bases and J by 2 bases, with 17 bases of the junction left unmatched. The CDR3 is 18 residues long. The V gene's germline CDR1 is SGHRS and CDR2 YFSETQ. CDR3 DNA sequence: TGCGCCAGCAGCCCAAATTCCGCCGGGACAGTCTTCAACACTGAAGCTTTCTTT. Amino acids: CASSPNSAGTVFNTEAFF.

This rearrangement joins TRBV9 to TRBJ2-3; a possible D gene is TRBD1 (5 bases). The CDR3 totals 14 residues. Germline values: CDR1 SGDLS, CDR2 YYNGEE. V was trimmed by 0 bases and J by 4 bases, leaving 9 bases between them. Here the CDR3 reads CASSVDQGPDTQYF. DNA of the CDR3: TGTGCCAGCAGCGTAGACCAGGGCCCAGATACGCAGTATTTT.

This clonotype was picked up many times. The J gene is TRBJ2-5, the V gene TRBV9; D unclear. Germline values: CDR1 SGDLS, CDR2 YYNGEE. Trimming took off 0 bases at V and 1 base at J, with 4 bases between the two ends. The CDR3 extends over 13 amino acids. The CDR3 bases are TGTGCCAGCAGCGTAGACAGCCAAGAGACCCAGTACTTC. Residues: CASSVDSQETQYF.

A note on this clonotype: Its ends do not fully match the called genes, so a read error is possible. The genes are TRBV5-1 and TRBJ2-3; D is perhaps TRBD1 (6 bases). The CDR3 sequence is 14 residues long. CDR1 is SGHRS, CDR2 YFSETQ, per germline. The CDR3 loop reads CASSLGQRTDTQYF. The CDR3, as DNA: TGTGCCAGCAGCTTGGGACAACGCACAGATACGCAGTATTTT.

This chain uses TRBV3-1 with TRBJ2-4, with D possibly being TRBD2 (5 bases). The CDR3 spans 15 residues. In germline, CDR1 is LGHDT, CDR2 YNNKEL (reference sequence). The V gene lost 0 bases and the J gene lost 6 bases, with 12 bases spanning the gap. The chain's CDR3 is CASSQDPGVGNIQYF. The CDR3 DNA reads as TGTGCCAGCAGCCAAGACCCCGGGGTAGGAAACATTCAGTACTTC. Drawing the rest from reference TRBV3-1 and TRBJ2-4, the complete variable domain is DTAVSQTPKYLVTQMGNDKSIKCEQNLGHDTMYWYKQDSKKFLKIMFSYNNKELIINETVPNRFSPKSPDKAHLNLHINSLELGDSAVYFCASSQDPGVGNIQYFGAGTRLSVL.

The CDR3 coding sequence is TGCAGTGCTATGGGACAGGGAGGAGGAGATACGCAGTATTTT. Translation gives CSAMGQGGGDTQYF. The rearrangement uses TRBV20-1 and TRBJ2-3; 9 bases map to TRBD1. Germline CDR1 reads DFQATT; CDR2 reads SNEGSKA (reference sequence). V dropped 4 bases and J dropped 5; count of bases not matched to a gene: 7. The CDR3 is made up of 14 amino acids.

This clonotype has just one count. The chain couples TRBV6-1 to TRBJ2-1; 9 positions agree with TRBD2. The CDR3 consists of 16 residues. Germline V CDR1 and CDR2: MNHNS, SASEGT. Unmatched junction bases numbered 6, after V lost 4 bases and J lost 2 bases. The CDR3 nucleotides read TGTGCCAGCAGTGCTATAGCGGGGGATACCTACAATGAGCAGTTCTTC. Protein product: CASSAIAGDTYNEQFF.

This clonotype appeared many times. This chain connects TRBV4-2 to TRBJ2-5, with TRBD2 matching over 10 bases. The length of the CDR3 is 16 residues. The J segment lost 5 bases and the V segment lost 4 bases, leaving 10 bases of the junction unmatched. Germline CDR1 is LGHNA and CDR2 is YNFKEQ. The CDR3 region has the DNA TGTGCCAGCAGCCGAGGTAGCGGGGGGAGTCGGGAGACCCAGTACTTC. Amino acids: CASSRGSGGSRETQYF.